Following are 21 T cell receptor beta chains from one sample sequenced in a study of T cell changes during pregnancy in multiple sclerosis. Repertoires were generated with immunoSEQ multiplex PCR, while TCRdb's copy carries only in-frame clones and drops some. In the table there are approximately 130,000 clones, 96% of which are singletons. This specimen was peripheral blood, taken after pregnancy. Every receptor here comes from a female donor with multiple sclerosis, enrolled in a pregnancy study.

The chain employs TRBV7-8 and TRBJ1-4; a possible D gene is TRBD1 (5 bases). The CDR3 is 14 amino acids. The germline CDR1 and CDR2 sequences are SGHVS and FQNEAQ. V lost 5 bases to trimming and J lost 13 bases, with 20 bases between them. This CDR3 is CASSPPGGRTTLFF. Here the CDR3 DNA reads TGTGCCAGCAGCCCACCCGGGGGACGGACGACACTGTTTTTT.

The chain joins TRBV5-6 to TRBJ2-7; the D gene is possibly TRBD1 (6 bases). The CDR3 spans 14 residues. Trimming cost V 1 base and J 2 bases, with 10 bases left between them. Germline V gives CDR1 SGHDT, CDR2 YYEEEE. CDR3 in amino acids: CASSLTGPTYEQYF. The CDR3 DNA reads TGTGCCAGCAGCTTGACAGGGCCCACCTACGAGCAGTACTTC.

CDR3 residues: CASSESAAEAFF. CDR3 DNA sequence: TGCGCCAGCAGTGAGTCGGCCGCTGAAGCTTTCTTT. V is TRBV10-2 and J is TRBJ1-1; D is unresolved. This CDR3 spans 12 amino acids. The ends were cut back, 0 bases at V and 6 bases at J, with 5 bases in the middle. Germline V CDR1 and CDR2: WSHSY, SAAADI.

The rearrangement joins TRBV5-1 to TRBJ1-2; a possible D gene is TRBD1 (5 bases). CDR3 length equals 13 residues. V shed 5 bases and J shed 3 bases, with 11 bases lying between them. The germline gives CDR1 SGHRS, CDR2 YFSETQ. CDR3 sequence reads: CASSFSGDYGYTF. In DNA, the CDR3 is TGCGCCAGCAGTTTTTCGGGGGACTATGGCTACACCTTC.

This clone showed up just once. The V call is TRBV2, the J call TRBJ2-2, with D possibly TRBD1 on 7 matching bases. Germline CDR1 and CDR2: SNHLY and FYNNEI. V was clipped by 9 bases and J by 6 bases, with 14 bases between them. This CDR3 has 13 amino acids. CDR3 in amino acids: CAREGAAAGELFF. The DNA for the CDR3 is TGTGCCAGGGAGGGGGCCGCCGCCGGGGAGCTGTTTTTT.

This clone was seen only once. V usage is TRBV14 and J usage is TRBJ1-2, with 7 positions matching TRBD1. Per the germline V gene, CDR1 is SGHDN and CDR2 is FVKESK. The CDR3 extends over 14 amino acids. V was clipped by 3 bases and J by 7 bases; unmatched bases: 8. The CDR3 loop reads CASSHRITGAGYTF. CDR3 in DNA: TGTGCCAGCAGCCATAGAATCACAGGGGCTGGCTACACCTTC.

The chain recombines TRBV5-1 with TRBJ2-7, with TRBD2 identical over 11 bases. Trimming at V came to 3 bases and at J to 2 bases, leaving 4 bases not matched to a gene. Germline CDR1 is SGHRS and CDR2 is YFSETQ. This CDR3 spans 15 amino acids. CDR3 protein: CASSSLAGGAYEQYF. CDR3 nucleotides: TGCGCCAGCAGCTCCTTAGCGGGAGGGGCCTACGAGCAGTACTTC.

The rearrangement links TRBV7-9 to TRBJ1-1; the D gene is possibly TRBD1 (6 bases). Germline CDR1 reads SEHNR; CDR2 reads FQNEAQ (reference sequence). Trimming took off 5 bases at V and 6 bases at J, with 10 bases between the two ends. This CDR3 has 12 residues. In DNA form, the CDR3 reads TGTGCCAGCAGCGTACAGGGACCTGAAGCTTTCTTT. Residues: CASSVQGPEAFF.

The CDR3 is CASSPGLATYNEQFF. CDR3 sequence (DNA): TGTGCCAGCAGCCCTGGACTAGCCACCTACAATGAGCAGTTCTTC. The V and J genes are TRBV5-4 and TRBJ2-1, with TRBD2 matching over 8 bases. The V gene's germline CDR1 is SGHNT and CDR2 YYREEE (reference sequence). The CDR3 is 15 residues long. Losses at the gene ends were 4 bases for V and 2 bases for J; bases not matched to a gene: 5.

The V call is TRBV7-8, the J call TRBJ2-7; 8 nucleotides line up with TRBD2. CDR1 is SGHVS and CDR2 is FQNEAQ in the germline V gene. The CDR3 contains 15 residues. The junction had 9 bases not matched to a gene; V was cut back by 5 bases and J by 3 bases. CDR3 loop: CASSDREGQDYEQYF. In nucleotides, the CDR3 is TGTGCCAGCAGCGATCGGGAGGGCCAGGACTACGAGCAGTACTTC.

The V gene is TRBV28, the J gene TRBJ1-2; D gene uncertain. In germline, CDR1 is MDHEN, CDR2 SYDVKM. V shed 8 bases and J shed 10 bases, with 11 bases lying between them. The CDR3 runs to 10 residues. CDR3 residues: CASSSEDYTF. DNA of the CDR3: TGTGCCAGCTCTTCAGAGGACTACACCTTC.

The genes are TRBV7-8 and TRBJ2-7; TRBD2 agrees at 8 bases. CDR3 length: 14 residues. Trimming at V came to 5 bases and at J to 2 bases, leaving 5 bases not matched to a gene. Germline loops: CDR1 SGHVS, CDR2 FQNEAQ. CDR3 bases: TGTGCCAGCAGCCCAACGGGACTAGCCTACGAGCAGTACTTC. Amino acid sequence: CASSPTGLAYEQYF.

The rearrangement joins TRBV5-1 to TRBJ1-1; a weak D match, TRBD1 (6 bases). Trimming removed 4 bases from V and 5 bases from J, with 12 bases in between. The germline CDR1 and CDR2 sequences are SGHRS and YFSETQ. The CDR3 loop spans 13 amino acids. CDR3 nucleotide sequence: TGCGCCAGCAGCCCTACGCAGGGGACTGAAGCTTTCTTT. Translating it yields CASSPTQGTEAFF.

The CDR3 region is CASSLLTGGSSYEQYF. The CDR3 nucleotides are TGTGCCAGCAGCTTACTGACGGGAGGGTCCTCCTACGAGCAGTACTTC. V is TRBV7-8 and J is TRBJ2-7; 8 positions agree with TRBD2. This CDR3 region has 16 residues. The germline V gene encodes CDR1 SGHVS and CDR2 FQNEAQ. Unmatched junction bases numbered 6, after V lost 2 bases and J lost 0 bases.

This clone turned up a few times. V gene TRBV6-5 combines with J gene TRBJ2-2; the match to TRBD2 covers 7 bases. Germline lookup yields CDR1 MNHEY and CDR2 SVGAGI. This CDR3 region has 16 residues. V lost 2 bases, J lost 6 bases, and 9 bases stayed unmatched. Written as DNA, the CDR3 is TGTGCCAGCAGTTACGTAGGACTAGGTTTAGCCGGGGAGCTGTTTTTT. It is translated as CASSYVGLGLAGELFF.

CDR3 sequence reads: CASRFRTSGNTGELFF. The CDR3 DNA follows: TGTGCCAGCAGATTCAGGACTAGCGGAAACACCGGGGAGCTGTTTTTT. The genes are TRBV28 and TRBJ2-2, with TRBD2 matching 10 bases. The length of the CDR3 is 16 residues. Trimming removed 6 bases from V and 2 bases from J; junction bases left unmatched: 6. Germline CDR1 MDHEN, CDR2 SYDVKM.

Note on this clone: A read error may produce the germline difference seen at one junction end. Additional DNA sequences in this sample encode the identical CDR3. The rearrangement joins TRBV6-6 to TRBJ2-7, with 9 bases identical to TRBD2. Per germline, CDR1 MNHNY and CDR2 SVGAGI (reference sequence). The CDR3 consists of 15 residues. The CDR3 coding sequence is TGTGCTAGCAGTTCGCCGGGACTAGCCTCTTACGAGCAGTACTTC. Encoded protein: CASSSPGLASYEQYF.

This chain joins TRBV2 and TRBJ2-7; 11 bases fit TRBD2. V shed 6 bases, J shed 3 bases, and the junction held 7 bases outside the gene matches. Germline V gene lookup returns CDR1 SNHLY and CDR2 FYNNEI. This CDR3 has 15 residues. The CDR3 sequence: CASSSGTSGIYEQYF. CDR3 DNA: TGTGCCAGCAGCTCCGGGACTAGCGGAATCTACGAGCAGTACTTC.

A note on this clone: Germline is not matched at one junction end, which may reflect a read error. The chain links TRBV7-7 to TRBJ1-1; the D is unclear. CDR1 is SSHAT, CDR2 FNYEAQ, per germline (reference sequence). This CDR3 contains 13 residues. This CDR3 reads CASSENVNTEAFF. The CDR3 region has the DNA TGTGCTAGCAGCGAGAACGTGAACACTGAAGCTTTCTTT.

The J gene is TRBJ2-1, the V gene TRBV7-2; 7 bases fit TRBD1. The CDR3 spans 14 residues. Germline V gives CDR1 SGHTA, CDR2 FQGNSA. V dropped 5 bases and J dropped 0; count of bases not matched to a gene: 1. CDR3 residues: CASSQGVSYNEQFF. The CDR3 coding sequence is TGTGCCAGCAGCCAGGGGGTCTCCTACAATGAGCAGTTCTTC.

This clone appeared once. V is TRBV30 and J is TRBJ2-2; 7 bases match TRBD2. J was trimmed by 0 bases and V by 0 bases; bases with no gene match: 19. The CDR3 runs to 21 residues. CDR1 is GTSNPN and CDR2 is SVGIG in the germline V gene (reference sequence). CDR3 residues: CAWSVHRAGPNSFANTGELFF. CDR3 DNA sequence: TGTGCCTGGAGTGTACATAGAGCGGGACCCAACTCTTTCGCGAACACCGGGGAGCTGTTTTTT.